This TCR beta chain was observed in a study of blood T cell repertoires in COVID-19. About the research overall: Acute-phase and convalescent COVID-19 samples originated in the United States, Italy and Spain. In each case, the material was cDNA or gDNA derived from T cells, B-cell-depleted T cells, or PBMCs.

V gave up 4 bases and J gave up 2 bases, with 15 bases separating them. Germline V lookup: CDR1 MNHEY, CDR2 SMNVEV (reference sequence). The CDR3 spans 16 residues. Original methodology: For nucleated cells, counts were estimated from reference gene primer amplification. The repertoire was sequenced with immunoSEQ multiplex PCR; TCRdb's copy has only in-frame clones and lacks some. Clonal size and the V and J genes are those of that table, whereas D and trimming came from the DNA. Of roughly 40,000 clones listed, roughly nine tenths are singletons. Sequencing was performed on peripheral blood. The TCR sequence derives from a human donor in a cohort sampled during active COVID-19. V is TRBV27 and J is TRBJ2-1, with D perhaps matching TRBD2 (5 bases). CDR3 in DNA: TGTGCCAGCAGTTCCCCCGGCGGGTCTCCCTACAATGAGCAGTTCTTC. It is translated as CASSSPGGSPYNEQFF.